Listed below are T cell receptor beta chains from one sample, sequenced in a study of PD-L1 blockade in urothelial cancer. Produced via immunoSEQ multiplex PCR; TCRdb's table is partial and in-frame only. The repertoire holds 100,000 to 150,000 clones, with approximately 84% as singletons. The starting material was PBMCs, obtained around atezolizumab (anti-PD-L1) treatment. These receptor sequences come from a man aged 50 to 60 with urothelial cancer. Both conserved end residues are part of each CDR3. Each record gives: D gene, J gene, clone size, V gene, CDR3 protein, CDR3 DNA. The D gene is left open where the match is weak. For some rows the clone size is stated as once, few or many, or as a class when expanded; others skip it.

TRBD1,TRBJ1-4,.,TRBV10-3,CAISSPGQGREKLFF,TGTGCCATCAGTTCGCCGGGACAGGGAAGAGAAAAACTGTTTTTT
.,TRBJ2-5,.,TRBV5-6,CASSFGETQYF,TGTGCCAGCAGCTTCGGGGAGACCCAGTACTTC
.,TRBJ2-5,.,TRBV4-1,CASSQDTHGTGYQETQYF,TGCGCCAGCAGCCAAGATACCCACGGCACAGGGTACCAAGAGACCCAGTACTTC
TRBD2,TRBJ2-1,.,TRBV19,CASNLAGGINEQFF,TGTGCCAGTAATCTAGCGGGAGGAATTAATGAGCAGTTCTTC
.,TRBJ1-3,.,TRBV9,CASSSGASAGNTIYF,TGTGCCAGCAGCAGCGGGGCTTCGGCTGGAAACACCATATATTTT
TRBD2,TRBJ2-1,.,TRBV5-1,CASRLAGFLDNEQFF,TGCGCCAGCAGGCTAGCGGGCTTCCTGGACAATGAGCAGTTCTTC
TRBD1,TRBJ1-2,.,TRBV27,CASSPETGLYGYTF,TGTGCCAGCAGTCCCGAGACAGGGCTTTATGGCTACACCTTC
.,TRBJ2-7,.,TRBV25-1,CASVRRYRPREQYF,TGTGCCAGCGTCAGACGATACAGACCACGGGAGCAGTACTTC
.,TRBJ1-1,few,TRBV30,CAWSVFYTEAFF,TGTGCCTGGAGTGTCTTTTACACTGAAGCTTTCTTT
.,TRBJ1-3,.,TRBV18,CASSPPAGWRSGNTIYF,TGTGCCAGCTCACCACCTGCAGGGTGGCGGTCTGGAAACACCATATATTTT
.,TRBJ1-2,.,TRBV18,CASSPSQTTSGYTF,TGTGCCAGCTCACCTTCGCAGACTACTTCGGGCTACACCTTC